The 27 T cell receptor beta chains in this list originate from one sample, sequenced in a study of blood T cell repertoires in COVID-19. Generated by immunoSEQ multiplex PCR, the TCRdb table keeps only in-frame clones and is missing some. The table has fewer than 300,000 clones, around 87% seen once. The sample was peripheral blood. The receptors were sampled from a woman between 40 and 55 years old who had recovered from COVID-19.

This chain uses TRBV5-1 with TRBJ2-1; TRBD2 aligns across 9 bases. CDR3 length: 16 amino acids. From germline, CDR1 is SGHRS and CDR2 YFSETQ. The V and J ends lost 0 bases and 3 bases, in that order; junction bases with no gene match: 4. CDR3 sequence: CASSLAAGGYYNEQFF. The CDR3 bases are TGCGCCAGCAGCTTGGCCGCGGGGGGGTACTACAATGAGCAGTTCTTC.

The rearrangement links TRBV2 to TRBJ2-7, with 8 bases identical to TRBD1. The CDR3 length is 15 residues. After removal of 6 bases from V and 3 bases from J, the junction contained 10 bases not matched to a gene. Germline loops: CDR1 SNHLY, CDR2 FYNNEI. CDR3 nucleotides: TGTGCCAGCAGGGATTCCAGGGGGCAGCTCTACGAGCAGTACTTC. Its translation is CASRDSRGQLYEQYF.

The chain carries TRBV19 and TRBJ2-3; the D is unclear. V was shortened by 10 bases and J by 4 bases, with 15 bases between the two germline ends. The CDR3 runs 13 residues. The germline CDR1 and CDR2 sequences are LNHDA and SQIVND (reference sequence). In nucleotides, the CDR3 is TGTGCCACCCTAGTGGGTGGTGCAGATACGCAGTATTTT. Residues: CATLVGGADTQYF.

This clone was recorded a few times. V is TRBV3-1 (or the pseudogene TRBV3-2) and J is TRBJ1-1, with 10 nucleotides matching TRBD1. The CDR3 runs 13 residues. CDR1 LGHDT and CDR2 YNNKEL come from the germline V gene (reference sequence). The J segment lost 5 bases and the V segment lost 6 bases, leaving 3 bases of the junction unmatched. The CDR3 loop is CASRTGQGTEAFF. CDR3 in DNA: TGTGCCAGCAGGACGGGACAGGGGACTGAAGCTTTCTTT.

J is TRBJ2-1 and V is TRBV6-5; 11 nucleotides match TRBD2. The germline gives CDR1 MNHEY, CDR2 SVGAGI. The CDR3 has 15 residues. J lost 7 bases, V lost 6 bases, and 8 bases had no gene match. The CDR3 DNA reads TGTGCCAGCAGGGCAAGACTAGCGGGGTTTAATGAGCAGTTCTTC. This sequence encodes CASRARLAGFNEQFF.

Only one count was recorded for this clone. The CDR3: CASSLGQGSIDTQYF. CDR3 bases: TGTGCCAGCAGCTTAGGACAGGGTTCGATCGATACGCAGTATTTT. J is TRBJ2-3 and V is TRBV7-9, with 7 bases identical to TRBD1. The CDR3 contains 15 residues. CDR1 is SEHNR, CDR2 FQNEAQ, per germline (reference sequence). V shed 1 base and J 6 bases; nucleotides not matched to a gene: 7.

V and J are TRBV13 and TRBJ2-7; maybe TRBD2 (6 bases). The CDR3 spans 18 residues. V was pared by 1 base and J by 0 bases, with 19 bases between. In germline, CDR1 is PRHDT, CDR2 FYEKMQ (reference sequence). CDR3 nucleotide sequence: TGTGCCAGCAGCTTAGACGGTGGTGCGGGGCCGAGCTCCTACGAGCAGTACTTC. It translates to CASSLDGGAGPSSYEQYF.

This chain links TRBV15 with TRBJ2-4; D possibly corresponds to TRBD2 (8 bases). There are 15 residues in the CDR3. The V end was cut by 0 bases, the J end by 8 bases, with 14 bases between. Germline V lookup: CDR1 LNHNV, CDR2 YYDKDF (reference sequence). The DNA for the CDR3 is TGTGCCACCAGCAGAGATCGGGAGGGGGCTTACATTCAGTACTTC. Amino acids: CATSRDREGAYIQYF.

This clone showed up just once. The chain couples TRBV10-2 to TRBJ1-1, with 7 bases aligning to TRBD1. CDR3 length: 14 residues. Germline-derived CDR1 and CDR2 are WSHSY and SAAADI. J lost 5 bases, V lost 4 bases, and 7 bases had no gene match. CDR3 amino acids: CASSAILRGTEAFF. The DNA for the CDR3 is TGCGCCAGCAGTGCGATACTCAGGGGGACTGAAGCTTTCTTT.

The chain carries TRBV3-1 (or the pseudogene TRBV3-2) and TRBJ2-7; D unresolved. Trimming removed 4 bases at V and 4 bases at J, with 5 bases between. CDR1 is LGHDT, CDR2 YNNKEL, per germline (reference sequence). The CDR3 consists of 11 residues. The CDR3 DNA sequence: TGTGCCAGCAGCCCCGGGTACGAGCAGTACTTC. Protein sequence: CASSPGYEQYF.

On this clone: The junction departs from the called germline gene at one end, perhaps through a read error. This chain uses TRBV3-1 (or the pseudogene TRBV3-2) with TRBJ2-1, with 7 bases matching TRBD2. CDR3 size: 14 residues. The V gene's germline CDR1 is LGHDT and CDR2 YNNKEL (reference sequence). CDR3 region: CATSRWLADNEQFF. As DNA, the CDR3 is TGTGCCACCAGCCGGTGGCTAGCGGACAATGAGCAGTTCTTC.

The rearrangement links TRBV5-1 to TRBJ1-1; D perhaps matches TRBD1 (5 bases). V was trimmed by 0 bases and J by 4 bases, leaving 10 bases between them. The CDR3 has 14 residues. Germline V CDR1 and CDR2: SGHRS, YFSETQ. The chain's CDR3 is CASSLEAGITEAFF. As DNA, the CDR3 is TGCGCCAGCAGCTTGGAAGCAGGGATCACTGAAGCTTTCTTT. Supplemented by reference TRBV5-1 and TRBJ1-1, the full variable domain reads KAGVTQTPRYLIKTRGQQVTLSCSPISGHRSVSWYQQTPGQGLQFLFEYFSETQRNKGNFPGRFSGRQFSNSRSEMNVSTLELGDSALYLCASSLEAGITEAFFGQGTRLTVV.

The gene calls are TRBV6-2 or TRBV6-3 and TRBJ1-2; D unclear. The germline V and J ends were trimmed by 5 bases and 6 bases, with 19 bases remaining between them. CDR1 is MNHEY and CDR2 is SVGEGT in the germline V gene. There are 15 residues in the CDR3. The CDR3 is CASSNPPRGLDGYTF. The CDR3 nucleotides are TGTGCCAGCAGTAACCCTCCCAGAGGATTGGATGGCTACACCTTC.

The gene calls are TRBV29-1 and TRBJ1-2, with unresolved D. In germline, CDR1 is SQVTM, CDR2 ANQGSEA. V lost 4 bases, J lost 8 bases, and 11 bases lay in between. The CDR3 runs 11 residues. CDR3 in amino acids: CSVVRAAGYTF. CDR3 nucleotides: TGCAGCGTTGTTCGTGCGGCGGGCTACACCTTC.

This chain joins TRBV27 and TRBJ2-2; TRBD1 is a possible D gene (6 bases). Trimming pared 7 bases from V and 3 bases from J, leaving 12 bases between. This CDR3 region has 14 residues. Germline V gives CDR1 MNHEY, CDR2 SMNVEV (reference sequence). This CDR3 reads CASKLQGYTGELFF. CDR3 sequence (DNA): TGTGCCAGCAAGCTACAGGGATACACCGGGGAGCTGTTTTTT.

In this sample, this clone turned up a few times. V is TRBV19 and J is TRBJ1-1, with TRBD1 as a possible D gene (6 bases). The V end was cut by 4 bases, the J end by 3 bases, with 12 bases between. Germline CDR1 and CDR2: LNHDA and SQIVND (reference sequence). The CDR3 length is 14 residues. CDR3 protein: CASSTGHGDTEAFF. The CDR3 coding sequence is TGTGCCAGTAGTACGGGACATGGCGACACTGAAGCTTTCTTT.

This clone was counted once. V and J are TRBV7-9 and TRBJ2-3, with 9 positions matching TRBD1. Unmatched junction bases numbered 7, after V lost 4 bases and J lost 5 bases. The CDR3 loop spans 15 amino acids. Germline CDR1 reads SEHNR; CDR2 reads FQNEAQ (reference sequence). The CDR3 loop is CASSWRDRAGDTQYF. In nucleotides, the CDR3 is TGTGCCAGCAGCTGGCGGGACAGGGCGGGAGATACGCAGTATTTT.

The chain couples TRBV30 to TRBJ1-1, with 8 bases lining up with TRBD1. Germline values: CDR1 GTSNPN, CDR2 SVGIG (reference sequence). The CDR3 is 11 amino acids. The trim removed 5 bases at V and 4 bases at J, leaving 0 bases unmatched. DNA of the CDR3: TGTGCCTGGGGACAGGGCACTGAAGCTTTCTTT. Protein sequence: CAWGQGTEAFF.

The chain has TRBV5-1 and TRBJ2-1; no firm D call. The CDR3 has 13 residues. The V gene lost 1 base and the J gene lost 8 bases, with 10 bases spanning the gap. The germline CDR1 and CDR2 sequences are SGHRS and YFSETQ. The CDR3 nucleotides read TGCGCCAGCAGCTTGTATAGGAGCGATGAGCAGTTCTTC. It is translated as CASSLYRSDEQFF.

The gene calls are TRBV5-4 and TRBJ2-3; a weak D match, TRBD1 (6 bases). CDR1 is SGHNT, CDR2 YYREEE, per germline (reference sequence). V was trimmed by 2 bases and J by 8 bases, leaving 12 bases between them. The CDR3 is 13 residues long. In DNA form, the CDR3 reads TGTGCCAGCAGCTTTCATAGCAGGGGTACGCAGTATTTT. Its protein is CASSFHSRGTQYF.

This CDR3 reads CASSLASTNEKLFF. CDR3 coding DNA: TGTGCCAGCAGCTTAGCCTCAACTAATGAAAAACTGTTTTTT. This chain joins TRBV7-8 and TRBJ1-4; D not certain. The CDR3 spans 14 residues. Germline values: CDR1 SGHVS, CDR2 FQNEAQ. The germline V and J ends were trimmed by 0 bases and 0 bases, with 2 bases remaining between them.

The rearrangement uses TRBV12-3 or TRBV12-4 and TRBJ1-2; no clear D. The V end lost 6 bases, the J end lost 2 bases, and 10 bases lay between the germline ends. CDR3 length equals 13 residues. The CDR3: CASSWGGNYGYTF. The CDR3 region has the DNA TGTGCCAGCAGCTGGGGAGGGAACTATGGCTACACCTTC.

This clone was picked up one time. Other DNA sequences of this sample code for an identical CDR3. The chain joins TRBV3-1 (or the pseudogene TRBV3-2) to TRBJ2-5; TRBD2 aligns across 7 bases. The CDR3 spans 13 residues. Per the germline V gene, CDR1 is LGHDT and CDR2 is YNNKEL (reference sequence). The V gene end was trimmed by 6 bases and the J gene end by 1 base; junction bases not matched to a gene: 2. CDR3 amino acids: CASRRGVQETQYF. The CDR3 DNA sequence: TGTGCCAGCAGACGGGGGGTCCAAGAGACCCAGTACTTC.

This clone was seen repeatedly, ten times or more. This chain links TRBV20-1 with TRBJ1-2; D may be TRBD1 (6 bases). CDR3 length: 11 amino acids. Trimming removed 1 base at V and 13 bases at J, with 13 bases between. The germline V gene encodes CDR1 DFQATT and CDR2 SNEGSKA (reference sequence). The CDR3 loop reads CSARGRYRATF. CDR3 nucleotide sequence: TGCAGTGCTAGAGGACGGTACAGGGCCACCTTC.

The V gene is TRBV7-8, the J gene TRBJ1-2, with 8 bases aligning to TRBD1. Trimming removed 3 bases from V and 8 bases from J; junction bases left unmatched: 17. Germline V CDR1 and CDR2: SGHVS, FQNEAQ. The CDR3 runs to 17 residues. CDR3 DNA: TGTGCCAGCAGCTTGGACAGGGTTGATATTCGATGGAGCGGCTACACCTTC. Residues: CASSLDRVDIRWSGYTF. The whole variable domain, remainder taken from reference TRBV7-8 and TRBJ1-2, is GAGVSQSPRYKVAKRGQDVALRCDPISGHVSLFWYQQALGQGPEFLTYFQNEAQLDKSGLPSDRFFAERPEGSVSTLKIQRTQQEDSAVYLCASSLDRVDIRWSGYTFGSGTRLTVV.

V gene TRBV5-4 combines with J gene TRBJ2-1; 9 bases map to TRBD1. CDR1 and CDR2 (germline): SGHNT, YYREEE (reference sequence). V gave up 3 bases and J gave up 4 bases; unmatched junction bases: 8. CDR3 length: 16 amino acids. Here the CDR3 reads CASSSTGTGQYNEQFF. The CDR3 DNA sequence: TGTGCCAGCAGCTCAACCGGGACAGGGCAGTACAATGAGCAGTTCTTC.

The genes are TRBV7-2 and TRBJ1-2; 8 bases match TRBD1. CDR3 length equals 14 residues. The V and J ends lost 5 bases and 3 bases, in that order; junction bases with no gene match: 5. Germline V gives CDR1 SGHTA, CDR2 FQGNSA. The CDR3 is CASSPGDRYYGYTF. In DNA, the CDR3 is TGTGCCAGCAGCCCAGGGGACAGGTACTATGGCTACACCTTC.